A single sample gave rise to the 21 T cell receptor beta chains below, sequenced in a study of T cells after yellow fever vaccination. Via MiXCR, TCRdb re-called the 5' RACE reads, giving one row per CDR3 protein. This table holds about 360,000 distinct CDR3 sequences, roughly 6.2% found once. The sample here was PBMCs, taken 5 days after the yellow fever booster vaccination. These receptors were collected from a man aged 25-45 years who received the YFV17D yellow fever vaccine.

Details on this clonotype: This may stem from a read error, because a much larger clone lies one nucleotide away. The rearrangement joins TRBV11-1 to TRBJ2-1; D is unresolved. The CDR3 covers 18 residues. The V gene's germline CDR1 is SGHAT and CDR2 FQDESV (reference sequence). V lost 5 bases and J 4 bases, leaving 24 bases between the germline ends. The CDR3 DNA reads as TGTGCCAGCAGCGGCGAGGTACATGGTGTTTTGGCTTACAATGAGCAGTTCTTC. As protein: CASSGEVHGVLAYNEQFF.

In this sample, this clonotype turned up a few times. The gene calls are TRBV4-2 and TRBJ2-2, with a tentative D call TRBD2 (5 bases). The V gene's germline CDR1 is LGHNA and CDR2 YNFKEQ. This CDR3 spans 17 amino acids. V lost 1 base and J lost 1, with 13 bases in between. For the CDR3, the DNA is TGTGCCAGCAGCCAAGTTCAGGCGGGTTGGAACACCGGGGAGCTGTTTTTT. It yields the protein CASSQVQAGWNTGELFF.

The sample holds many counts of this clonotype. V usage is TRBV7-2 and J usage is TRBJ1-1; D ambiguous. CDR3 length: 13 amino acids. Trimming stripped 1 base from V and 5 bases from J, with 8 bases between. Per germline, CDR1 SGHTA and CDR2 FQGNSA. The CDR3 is CASSLVSGTEAFF. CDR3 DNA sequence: TGTGCCAGCAGCTTAGTATCCGGGACTGAAGCTTTCTTT. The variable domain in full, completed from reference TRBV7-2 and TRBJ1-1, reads GAGVSQSPSNKVTEKGKDVELRCDPISGHTALYWYRQSLGQGLEFLIYFQGNSAPDKSGLPSDRFSAERTGGSVSTLTIQRTQQEDSAVYLCASSLVSGTEAFFGQGTRLTVV.

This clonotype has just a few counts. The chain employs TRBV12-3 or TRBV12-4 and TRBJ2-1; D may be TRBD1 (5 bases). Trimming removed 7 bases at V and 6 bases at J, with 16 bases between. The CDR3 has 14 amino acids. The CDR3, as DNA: TGTGCCAGCACCCAGGGTGGCGGACCCAATGAGCAGTTCTTC. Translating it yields CASTQGGGPNEQFF.

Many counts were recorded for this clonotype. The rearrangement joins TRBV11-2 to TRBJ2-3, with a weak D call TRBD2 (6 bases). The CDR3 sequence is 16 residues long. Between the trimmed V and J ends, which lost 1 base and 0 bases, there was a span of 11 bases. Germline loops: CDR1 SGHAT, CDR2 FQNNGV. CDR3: CASSLVAGGSTDTQYF. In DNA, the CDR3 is TGTGCCAGCAGCTTAGTGGCCGGGGGAAGCACAGATACGCAGTATTTT. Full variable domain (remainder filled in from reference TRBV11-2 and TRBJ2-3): EAGVAQSPRYKIIEKRQSVAFWCNPISGHATLYWYQQILGQGPKLLIQFQNNGVVDDSQLPKDRFSAERLKGVDSTLKIQPAKLEDSAVYLCASSLVAGGSTDTQYFGPGTRLTVL.

CDR3 in DNA: TGTGCCAGCAGCTTAGCCGGGGGGACAGGGTTGGGAGCTTTCTTT. Protein product: CASSLAGGTGLGAFF. The chain couples TRBV11-2 to TRBJ1-1, with 9 bases lining up with TRBD1. Germline V gene lookup returns CDR1 SGHAT and CDR2 FQNNGV. V was pared by 1 base and J by 10 bases, with 10 bases of the junction left unmatched. This CDR3 contains 15 residues.

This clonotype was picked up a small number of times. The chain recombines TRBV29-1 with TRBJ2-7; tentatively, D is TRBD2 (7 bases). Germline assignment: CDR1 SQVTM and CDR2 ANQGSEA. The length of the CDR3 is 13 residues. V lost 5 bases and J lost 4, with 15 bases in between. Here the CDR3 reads CSVSGAGDYEQYF. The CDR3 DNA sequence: TGCAGCGTTTCAGGGGCGGGAGATTACGAGCAGTACTTC.

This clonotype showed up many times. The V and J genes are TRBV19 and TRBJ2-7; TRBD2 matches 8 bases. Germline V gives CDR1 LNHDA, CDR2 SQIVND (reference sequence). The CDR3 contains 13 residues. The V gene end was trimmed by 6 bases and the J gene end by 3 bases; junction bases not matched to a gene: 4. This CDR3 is CASSPGLDYEQYF. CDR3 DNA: TGTGCCAGTAGCCCGGGACTAGACTACGAGCAGTACTTC.

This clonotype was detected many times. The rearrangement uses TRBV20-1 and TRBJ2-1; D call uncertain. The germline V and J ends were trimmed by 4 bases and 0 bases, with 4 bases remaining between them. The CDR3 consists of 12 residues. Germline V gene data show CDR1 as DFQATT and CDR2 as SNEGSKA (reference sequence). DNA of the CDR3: TGCAGTGCTACGCGCTCCTACAATGAGCAGTTCTTC. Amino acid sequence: CSATRSYNEQFF.

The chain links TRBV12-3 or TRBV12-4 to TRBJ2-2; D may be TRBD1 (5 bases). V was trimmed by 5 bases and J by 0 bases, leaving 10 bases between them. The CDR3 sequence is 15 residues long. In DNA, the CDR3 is TGTGCCAGCAGTCCCGCAGGGTCGAACACCGGGGAGCTGTTTTTT. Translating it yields CASSPAGSNTGELFF.

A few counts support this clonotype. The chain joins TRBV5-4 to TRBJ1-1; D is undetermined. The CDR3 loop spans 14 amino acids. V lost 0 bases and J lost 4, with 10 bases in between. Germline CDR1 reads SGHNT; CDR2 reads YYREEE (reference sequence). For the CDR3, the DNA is TGTGCCAGCAGCTTGGTGGGGTTTGGCACTGAAGCTTTCTTT. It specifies CASSLVGFGTEAFF.

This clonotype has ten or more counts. Here the CDR3 reads CASSFKGTYEQYF. The CDR3 bases are TGTGCCAGCAGTTTTAAGGGAACCTACGAGCAGTACTTC. This chain joins TRBV12-3 or TRBV12-4 and TRBJ2-7; no firm D call. V dropped 3 bases and J dropped 2 bases, with 8 bases sitting between them. This CDR3 is built from 13 residues.

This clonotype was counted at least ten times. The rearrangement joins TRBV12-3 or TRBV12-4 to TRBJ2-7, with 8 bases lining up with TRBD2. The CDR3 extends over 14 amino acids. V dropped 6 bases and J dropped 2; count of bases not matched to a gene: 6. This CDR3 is CASSFSGNPYEQYF. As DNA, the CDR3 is TGTGCCAGCAGCTTTAGCGGGAACCCCTACGAGCAGTACTTC.

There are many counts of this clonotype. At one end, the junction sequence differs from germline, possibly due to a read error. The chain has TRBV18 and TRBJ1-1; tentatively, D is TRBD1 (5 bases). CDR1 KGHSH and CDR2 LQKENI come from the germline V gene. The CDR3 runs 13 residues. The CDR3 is CASSPGLNTEAFF. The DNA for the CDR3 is TGCGCCAGCAGCCCAGGGTTGAACACTGAAGCTTTCTTT.

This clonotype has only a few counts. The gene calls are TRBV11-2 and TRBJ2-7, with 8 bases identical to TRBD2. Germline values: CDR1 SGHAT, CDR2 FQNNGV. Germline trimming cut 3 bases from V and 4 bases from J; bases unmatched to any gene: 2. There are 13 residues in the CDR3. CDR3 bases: TGTGCCAGCAGCTTTAGCGGGATTTACGAGCAGTACTTC. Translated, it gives CASSFSGIYEQYF.

The CDR3 here is CASGWTSGGRYYEQYF. The CDR3 bases are TGTGCCAGCGGGTGGACTAGCGGGGGACGATACTACGAGCAGTACTTC. The V gene is TRBV6-1, the J gene TRBJ2-7, with TRBD2 matching 13 bases. CDR3 size: 16 residues. CDR1 is MNHNS, CDR2 SASEGT, per germline. Losses at the gene ends were 8 bases for V and 3 bases for J; bases not matched to a gene: 10.

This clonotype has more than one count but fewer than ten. In DNA, the CDR3 is TGCGCCAGCAGACGGGACAGAGCTAACTATGGCTACACCTTC. This encodes CASRRDRANYGYTF. J is TRBJ1-2 and V is TRBV5-1; 7 bases are shared with TRBD1. The V gene end was trimmed by 5 bases and the J gene end by 0 bases; junction bases not matched to a gene: 4. There are 14 residues in the CDR3. The germline V gene has CDR1 SGHRS and CDR2 YFSETQ.

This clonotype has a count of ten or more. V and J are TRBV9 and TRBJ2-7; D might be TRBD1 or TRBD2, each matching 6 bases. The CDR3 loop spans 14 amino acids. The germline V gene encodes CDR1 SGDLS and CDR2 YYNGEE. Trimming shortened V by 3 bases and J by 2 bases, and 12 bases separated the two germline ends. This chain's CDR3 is CASSDRDLPYEQYF. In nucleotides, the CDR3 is TGTGCCAGCAGCGACAGGGACTTGCCCTACGAGCAGTACTTC.

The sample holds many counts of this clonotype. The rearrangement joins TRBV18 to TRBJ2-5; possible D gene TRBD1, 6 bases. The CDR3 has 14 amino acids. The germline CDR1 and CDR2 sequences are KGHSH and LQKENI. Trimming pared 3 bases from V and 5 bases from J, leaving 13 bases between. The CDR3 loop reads CASSPEQGYETQYF. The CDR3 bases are TGTGCCAGCTCACCTGAACAGGGATACGAGACCCAGTACTTC.

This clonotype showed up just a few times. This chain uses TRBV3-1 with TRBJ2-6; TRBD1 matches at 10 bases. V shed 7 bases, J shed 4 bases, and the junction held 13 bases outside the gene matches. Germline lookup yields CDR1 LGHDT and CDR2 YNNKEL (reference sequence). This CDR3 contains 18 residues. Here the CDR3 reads CASNDIPGQGTGANVLTF. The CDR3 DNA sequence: TGTGCCAGCAACGATATTCCGGGACAGGGGACCGGGGCCAACGTCCTGACTTTC.

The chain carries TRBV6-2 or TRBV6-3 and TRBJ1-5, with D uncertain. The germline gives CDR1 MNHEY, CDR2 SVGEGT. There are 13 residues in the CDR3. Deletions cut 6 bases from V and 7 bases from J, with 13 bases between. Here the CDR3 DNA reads TGTGCCAGCAGATATGGGGTTCGGCAGCCCCAGCATTTT. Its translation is CASRYGVRQPQHF.